These 29 T cell receptor beta chains were sequenced from one sample in a study of control samples from healthy donors and cancer patients (dated by TCRdb to the early 2020s). Receptor libraries were prepared by the immunoSEQ multiplex PCR assay. In TCRdb, the immuneACCESS table is reduced to in-frame sequences with V and J assigned. These tables do not hold every clone; where another copy was compared, an unresolved V gene accounts for under half, and the others remain unexplained. In this sample the table shows approximately 160,000 clones, more than 85% of which occur a single time. About 0.64% of the sample comes from the top ten. The sample consisted of blood. These receptors were collected from a woman younger than 45 in good health.

The chain uses TRBV5-5 and TRBJ2-1, with TRBD2 matching over 11 bases. Germline CDR1 is SGHKS and CDR2 is YYEKEE (reference sequence). The ends lost 7 bases at V and 4 bases at J; junction bases unmatched: 7. The CDR3 contains 15 residues. The CDR3 spells CASGLSSGGYNEQFF. In DNA form, the CDR3 reads TGTGCCAGCGGACTATCTAGCGGGGGGTACAATGAGCAGTTCTTC. Complete variable domain (other parts from reference TRBV5-5 and TRBJ2-1): DAGVTQSPTHLIKTRGQQVTLRCSPISGHKSVSWYQQVLGQGPQFIFQYYEKEERGRGNFPDRFSARQFPNYSSELNVNALLLGDSALYLCASGLSSGGYNEQFFGPGTRLTVL.

This clone appeared a single time. V and J are TRBV3-1 (or the pseudogene TRBV3-2) and TRBJ1-3; no clear D gene. CDR1 is LGHDT, CDR2 YNNKEL, per germline (reference sequence). This CDR3 is built from 13 residues. The V end was cut by 0 bases, the J end by 4 bases, with 4 bases between. CDR3 residues: CASSQETGNTIYF. CDR3 in DNA: TGTGCCAGCAGCCAAGAAACCGGAAACACCATATATTTT.

The chain employs TRBV12-3 or TRBV12-4 and TRBJ2-3; 9 positions match TRBD2. The CDR3 spans 13 residues. V lost 6 bases, J lost 5 bases, and 3 bases stayed unmatched. Here the CDR3 DNA reads TGTGCCAGCAGCGGGACTAGCTTAGATACGCAGTATTTT. This codes for CASSGTSLDTQYF.

The CDR3 here is CASSSVGGAETQYF. For the CDR3, the DNA is TGCGCCAGCAGCTCCGTGGGCGGCGCGGAGACCCAGTACTTC. V gene TRBV5-1 combines with J gene TRBJ2-5, with D unresolved. CDR3 size: 14 residues. Germline V gene sequence: CDR1 SGHRS, CDR2 YFSETQ. Trimming took off 3 bases at V and 5 bases at J, with 14 bases between the two ends.

The chain employs TRBV20-1 and TRBJ2-3, with no clear D. The CDR3 runs to 14 residues. Germline values: CDR1 DFQATT, CDR2 SNEGSKA (reference sequence). With 3 bases removed from V and 3 bases from J, the gap between germline ends came to 13 bases. The CDR3 protein is CSASTWTETDTQYF. CDR3 nucleotides: TGCAGTGCTAGTACCTGGACGGAAACAGATACGCAGTATTTT.

The CDR3 bases are TGTGCCAGCAGCCCACAGGGACAGAGAGAGACCCAGTACTTC. Its translation is CASSPQGQRETQYF. The chain is built from TRBV7-9 and TRBJ2-5; 7 bases align to TRBD1. The trim removed 5 bases at V and 4 bases at J, leaving 7 bases unmatched. The CDR3 is 14 residues long. Germline-derived CDR1 and CDR2 are SEHNR and FQNEAQ (reference sequence).

V is TRBV28 and J is TRBJ2-1; D might be TRBD2 (5 bases). Per germline, CDR1 MDHEN and CDR2 SYDVKM. This CDR3 is built from 15 residues. The V end was cut by 8 bases, the J end by 0 bases, with 14 bases between. The CDR3, as DNA: TGTGCCAGCTTCGGACGGGGAAGCTCCTACAATGAGCAGTTCTTC. It codes for CASFGRGSSYNEQFF. The full variable domain, its missing parts supplied by reference TRBV28 and TRBJ2-1, is DVKVTQSSRYLVKRTGEKVFLECVQDMDHENMFWYRQDPGLGLRLIYFSYDVKMKEKGDIPEGYSVSREKKERFSLILESASTNQTSMYLCASFGRGSSYNEQFFGPGTRLTVL.

The V and J genes are TRBV6-2 or TRBV6-3 and TRBJ1-3; D is ambiguous. V shed 0 bases and J shed 2 bases, with 5 bases lying between them. This CDR3 is 14 amino acids long. The germline V gene has CDR1 MNHEY and CDR2 SVGEGT. The CDR3 coding sequence is TGTGCCAGCAGTTACTCCCGCGCTGGAAACACCATATATTTT. It is translated as CASSYSRAGNTIYF.

This clone occurred once. The gene calls are TRBV28 and TRBJ2-1; a weak D match, TRBD1 (5 bases). The CDR3 sequence is 17 residues long. Looked up from germline, CDR1 is MDHEN and CDR2 is SYDVKM. The V end lost 3 bases, the J end lost 7 bases, and 22 bases lay between the germline ends. The CDR3 bases are TGTGCCAGCAGTTTGGGGCAGGGCCTTAGTTTGCGGAATGAGCAGTTCTTC. Amino acid sequence: CASSLGQGLSLRNEQFF.

This chain uses TRBV14 with TRBJ1-1; TRBD1 might be the D (6 bases). This CDR3 comprises 12 residues. From germline, CDR1 is SGHDN and CDR2 FVKESK. Trimming left V 4 bases short and J 5 bases short, with 8 bases between. CDR3 sequence (DNA): TGTGCCAGCAGCCCTCAGGGGACTGAAGCTTTCTTT. It translates to CASSPQGTEAFF.

The chain carries TRBV10-1 and TRBJ2-1, with D perhaps matching TRBD2 (6 bases). CDR1 and CDR2 from the germline V gene are WNHNN and SYGVQD (reference sequence). This CDR3 spans 12 amino acids. Trimming took off 5 bases at V and 9 bases at J, with 11 bases between the two ends. The CDR3 DNA follows: TGCGCCAGCAGTTGGACTACGGGTGAGCAGTTCTTC. Protein sequence: CASSWTTGEQFF.

The rearrangement links TRBV12-3 or TRBV12-4 to TRBJ2-5; D gene unclear. The V and J ends lost 2 bases and 7 bases respectively, with 11 bases between them. The CDR3 has 13 residues. In DNA form, the CDR3 reads TGTGCCAGCAGTTTATCGACTCCAGGGACCCAGTACTTC. This encodes CASSLSTPGTQYF.

The chain employs TRBV7-6 and TRBJ2-2, with a possible D match to TRBD1 (5 bases). Trimming stripped 4 bases from V and 2 bases from J, with 11 bases between. This CDR3 spans 15 amino acids. CDR1 and CDR2 from the germline V gene are SGHVS and FNYEAQ. CDR3 nucleotides: TGTGCCAGCAGCTCCAGCGACAGAAACACCGGGGAGCTGTTTTTT. Amino acids: CASSSSDRNTGELFF.

V usage is TRBV9 and J usage is TRBJ1-2; D not resolved. The CDR3 runs to 15 residues. The germline CDR1 and CDR2 sequences are SGDLS and YYNGEE. Trimming cost V 3 bases and J 2 bases, with 14 bases left between them. Here the CDR3 reads CASSAYGEKNYGYTF. The CDR3 coding sequence is TGTGCCAGCAGCGCGTATGGGGAGAAAAACTATGGCTACACCTTC. The full variable domain, with the rest looked up from reference TRBV9 and TRBJ1-2, is DSGVTQTPKHLITATGQRVTLRCSPRSGDLSVYWYQQSLDQGLQFLIQYYNGEERAKGNILERFSAQQFPDLHSELNLSSLELGDSALYFCASSAYGEKNYGYTFGSGTRLTVV.

V usage is TRBV4-3 and J usage is TRBJ2-1; 10 bases are shared with TRBD2. The V segment lost 4 bases and the J segment 9 bases; nucleotides outside the gene matches: 18. Germline V gene data show CDR1 as LGHNA and CDR2 as YSLEER. CDR3 length: 18 residues. This chain's CDR3 is CASSPLAGASGSHSEQFF. DNA for the CDR3: TGCGCCAGCAGCCCCCTCGCCGGTGCTAGCGGGAGTCACAGTGAGCAGTTCTTC.

A note on this clone: At one end, the junction sequence differs from germline, possibly due to a read error. The CDR3 DNA follows: TGTGCCAGCAGTGAAAGGTCGGAGGGGGTGGACTTC. It yields the protein CASSERSEGVDF. This chain connects TRBV2 to TRBJ2-7, with D perhaps being TRBD1 or TRBD2 (6 bases each). This CDR3 contains 12 residues. CDR1 SNHLY and CDR2 FYNNEI come from the germline V gene.

The chain links TRBV4-3 to TRBJ2-5; no firm D call. V lost 4 bases, J lost 5 bases, and 17 bases lay in between. This CDR3 has 15 residues. The V gene's germline CDR1 is LGHNA and CDR2 YSLEER. The chain's CDR3 is CASSRSPLAGETQYF. In DNA, the CDR3 is TGCGCCAGCAGCCGAAGCCCGTTAGCTGGGGAGACCCAGTACTTC.

The chain has TRBV28 and TRBJ1-1; 7 bases line up with TRBD1. Germline V gene sequence: CDR1 MDHEN, CDR2 SYDVKM. V lost 6 bases to trimming and J lost 3 bases; unmatched junction nucleotides: 4. There are 13 residues in the CDR3. CDR3 nucleotide sequence: TGTGCCAGCAGCTCCAGGGGGGACACTGAAGCTTTCTTT. Translated, it gives CASSSRGDTEAFF. The whole variable domain, remainder taken from reference TRBV28 and TRBJ1-1, is DVKVTQSSRYLVKRTGEKVFLECVQDMDHENMFWYRQDPGLGLRLIYFSYDVKMKEKGDIPEGYSVSREKKERFSLILESASTNQTSMYLCASSSRGDTEAFFGQGTRLTVV.

V is TRBV6-6 and J is TRBJ1-1; TRBD1 agrees at 8 bases. CDR3 size: 12 residues. V gave up 5 bases and J gave up 7 bases; unmatched junction bases: 3. Germline V gene sequence: CDR1 MNHNY, CDR2 SVGAGI (reference sequence). The CDR3 bases are TGTGCCAGCAGTCCCGGACAGGGTGAAGCTTTCTTT. It codes for CASSPGQGEAFF.

This chain uses TRBV3-1 (or the pseudogene TRBV3-2) with TRBJ1-2, with 11 positions matching TRBD1. The CDR3 runs 16 residues. The J segment lost 1 base and the V segment lost 4 bases, leaving 5 bases of the junction unmatched. In germline, CDR1 is LGHDT, CDR2 YNNKEL (reference sequence). In DNA, the CDR3 is TGTGCCAGCAGCCCCACCGGGACAGGGGGTAACTATGGCTACACCTTC. Translation: CASSPTGTGGNYGYTF.

V and J are TRBV18 and TRBJ2-7; D unclear. This CDR3 spans 13 amino acids. Between the trimmed V and J ends, which lost 2 bases and 10 bases, there was a span of 15 bases. CDR1 KGHSH and CDR2 LQKENI come from the germline V gene. The CDR3 DNA sequence: TGTGCCAGCTCACCAGGCGAGTTTCAACATCAGTACTTC. This gives the protein CASSPGEFQHQYF.

The chain couples TRBV18 to TRBJ1-5; TRBD1 aligns across 8 bases. With V trimmed by 3 bases and J by 7 bases, 8 bases remained unmatched. Per germline, CDR1 KGHSH and CDR2 LQKENI. CDR3 length: 15 residues. The CDR3 is CASSPKEGDRQPQHF. The CDR3 DNA sequence: TGTGCCAGCTCACCGAAGGAAGGGGACAGGCAGCCCCAGCATTTT.

This chain joins TRBV27 and TRBJ2-7; the D gene is possibly TRBD1 (5 bases). Trimming left V 2 bases short and J 9 bases short, with 8 bases between. This CDR3 has 11 amino acids. CDR1 and CDR2 from the germline V gene are MNHEY and SMNVEV (reference sequence). The CDR3 region is CASSLQGRQYF. Here the CDR3 DNA reads TGTGCCAGCAGTTTACAGGGTCGGCAGTACTTC.

The V gene is TRBV5-1, the J gene TRBJ2-5, with 7 positions matching TRBD2. Germline CDR1 is SGHRS and CDR2 is YFSETQ. J was trimmed by 3 bases and V by 7 bases; bases with no gene match: 3. This CDR3 is built from 12 residues. CDR3 residues: CASWLAEETQYF. The CDR3 coding sequence is TGCGCCAGCTGGCTAGCGGAAGAGACCCAGTACTTC.

The gene calls are TRBV27 and TRBJ2-4; 10 nucleotides match TRBD2. Germline lookup yields CDR1 MNHEY and CDR2 SMNVEV (reference sequence). V shed 0 bases and J 7 bases; nucleotides not matched to a gene: 9. The CDR3 totals 17 residues. The CDR3 sequence: CASSLSPTRTSGNIQYF. CDR3 coding DNA: TGTGCCAGCAGTTTATCACCCACTCGGACTAGCGGCAACATTCAGTACTTC.

This chain connects TRBV6-5 to TRBJ2-1; D is undetermined. The V end was cut by 0 bases, the J end by 10 bases, with 10 bases between. This CDR3 is built from 13 residues. From germline, CDR1 is MNHEY and CDR2 SVGAGI. The CDR3 DNA sequence: TGTGCCAGCAGTTACTCCTACTTAAAAGAGCAGTTCTTC. Translation gives CASSYSYLKEQFF.

This chain joins TRBV3-1 (or the pseudogene TRBV3-2) and TRBJ2-5; weak D call: TRBD1 (5 bases). The length of the CDR3 is 16 residues. Trimming pared 5 bases from V and 6 bases from J, leaving 22 bases between. Germline values: CDR1 LGHDT, CDR2 YNNKEL (reference sequence). CDR3 loop: CASSTPRTMKGKTQYF. The CDR3 bases are TGTGCCAGCAGCACCCCCCGGACCATGAAGGGGAAGACCCAGTACTTC.

The V gene is TRBV15, the J gene TRBJ1-1, with D perhaps matching TRBD1 (5 bases). Trimming left V 5 bases short and J 2 bases short, with 12 bases between. This CDR3 spans 14 amino acids. Germline assignment: CDR1 LNHNV and CDR2 YYDKDF (reference sequence). The CDR3 sequence: CATSGRQKNTEAFF. The CDR3 DNA is TGTGCCACCAGCGGACGACAGAAAAACACTGAAGCTTTCTTT.

The rearrangement joins TRBV27 to TRBJ2-4; TRBD2 might be the D (5 bases). Germline loops: CDR1 MNHEY, CDR2 SMNVEV (reference sequence). The V and J ends lost 0 bases and 1 base respectively, with 7 bases between them. CDR3 length: 15 residues. Here the CDR3 DNA reads TGTGCCAGCAGTTTATCGCGGGTTGCCAAAAACATTCAGTACTTC. This sequence encodes CASSLSRVAKNIQYF.